This TCR beta chain was identified during a study of blood T cells in healthy people across ages. V was pared by 2 bases and J by 4 bases, with 6 bases of the junction left unmatched. CDR3 size: 16 residues. Germline lookup yields CDR1 SGHTA and CDR2 FQGNSA. In this sample, this clonotype turned up once. Its antigen is as yet unknown. Peripheral blood, about 10 milliliters per donor, was collected. A second about 6 to 11 cycle PCR used barcoded and J-beta primers. Each CDR3 protein is one row after TCRdb ran MiXCR on the 5' RACE reads. In the table there are about 680,000 distinct CDR3 sequences, about 52% of which are singletons. Overall study findings and caveats: Higher diversity, along with more naive CD4+ cells, distinguished long-lived donors from aged donors.

The chain is built from TRBV7-2 and TRBJ2-5, with 11 bases identical to TRBD2. This sequence originates from a woman in her sixties or seventies in good health. The sequenced material came from blood. CDR3 bases: TGTGCCAGCAGCTTACCTAGCGGGAGGTTCGGAGAGACCCAGTACTTC. Amino acid sequence: CASSLPSGRFGETQYF.